These 8 T cell receptor beta chains were sequenced from one sample in a study of CD8 T cells in Susac syndrome (dated by TCRdb to 2018 to 2020). The library was obtained by the immunoSEQ multiplex PCR assay. RNA was extracted with the RNeasy kit and roughly 0.45 to 1 ug was reverse transcribed using random hexamers. Through fastp at Q25 and MiXCR, TCRdb rebuilt clones from the public reads, retaining in-frame beta chains. Rows with a matching CDR3 protein are joined into one entry that keeps the most common DNA and genes. The sample table contains about 200,000 distinct CDR3 sequences; only one count was recorded for about 96% of them. 0.093% of the sample is taken by the ten largest. The sequencing input was CD4+ T cells from PBMCs. The source is a human donor with multiple sclerosis.

This chain links TRBV27 with TRBJ2-7; TRBD2 might be the D (5 bases). The CDR3 covers 14 residues. Germline V lookup: CDR1 MNHEY, CDR2 SMNVEV (reference sequence). Trimming stripped 4 bases from V and 0 bases from J, with 10 bases between. The CDR3 loop reads CASSYSGLSYEQYF. The CDR3 region has the DNA TGTGCCAGCAGTTACAGCGGACTCTCCTACGAGCAGTACTTC.

The gene calls are TRBV6-5 and TRBJ1-2; unclear D gene. V was cut by 7 bases and J by 4 bases, with 16 bases left in between. The CDR3 extends over 14 amino acids. Per the germline V gene, CDR1 is MNHEY and CDR2 is SVGAGI. The CDR3 here is CASKGSGKGYGYTF. CDR3 nucleotide sequence: TGTGCCAGCAAAGGATCCGGGAAGGGCTATGGCTACACCTTC.

The genes are TRBV9 and TRBJ2-2; 10 nucleotides match TRBD2. The CDR3 consists of 16 residues. Germline CDR1 SGDLS, CDR2 YYNGEE. The ends lost 0 bases at V and 2 bases at J; junction bases unmatched: 1. The CDR3 region is CASSVGTSGNTGELFF. For the CDR3, the DNA is TGTGCCAGCAGCGTAGGGACTAGCGGAAACACCGGGGAGCTGTTTTTT.

This chain uses TRBV23-1 with TRBJ1-6; D gene ambiguous. TRBV23-1 is classed as an ORF, of uncertain function. The CDR3 length is 15 residues. Deletions cut 4 bases from V and 10 bases from J, with 17 bases between. CDR3 sequence reads: CASSRRTPNPSPLHF. CDR3 DNA sequence: TGCGCCAGCAGTCGTCGAACCCCAAATCCCTCACCCCTCCACTTT.

This clonotype was observed a single time. The chain employs TRBV9 and TRBJ2-1, with TRBD1 identical over 9 bases. Germline V CDR1 and CDR2: SGDLS, YYNGEE. Trimming took 3 bases from V and 9 from J; bases not matched to a gene: 4. The CDR3 runs to 13 residues. The CDR3: CASSAHRGLEQFF. CDR3 in DNA: TGTGCCAGCAGCGCCCACAGGGGGCTTGAGCAGTTCTTC.

The rearrangement uses TRBV7-3 and TRBJ2-2; a weak D match, TRBD2 (6 bases). V was cut by 1 base and J by 5 bases, with 11 bases left in between. Germline CDR1 is SGHTA and CDR2 is FQGTGA. The CDR3 has 15 amino acids. CDR3 loop: CASSLNPGTTGELFF. CDR3 sequence (DNA): TGTGCCAGCAGCTTAAATCCGGGGACTACCGGGGAGCTGTTTTTT.

This chain links TRBV20-1 with TRBJ1-1; D not certain. V lost 3 bases and J lost 0, with 11 bases in between. Germline CDR1 reads DFQATT; CDR2 reads SNEGSKA (reference sequence). The CDR3 runs 14 residues. The CDR3 DNA reads TGCAGTGCTAGCATCGCAAACCTGAACACTGAAGCTTTCTTT. This gives the protein CSASIANLNTEAFF.

The chain carries TRBV6-5 and TRBJ1-5; tentative D call: TRBD1 (5 bases). This CDR3 has 15 amino acids. V shed 5 bases and J shed 4 bases, with 15 bases lying between them. The germline V gene encodes CDR1 MNHEY and CDR2 SVGAGI. The CDR3 protein is CASSPPGTGNQPQHF. Here the CDR3 DNA reads TGTGCCAGCAGTCCCCCCGGGACGGGAAATCAGCCCCAGCATTTT.